The 19 T cell receptor beta chains below all came from one sample that was sequenced in a study of response to subunit inactivated influenza vaccine (dated by TCRdb to the late 2010s). The method was RT-PCR. The sequencer listed for this sample is Illumina HiSeq 2500. The raw public data were reprocessed by TCRdb itself: fastp quality trimming at Q25, MiXCR clonotype calling, in-frame beta chains only. Under each unique CDR3 protein, matching rows form one entry showing the most common genes and DNA. Within this sample are 500,000 to 600,000 distinct CDR3 sequences, with about 10% of them counted one time only. The top ten hold 8% to 13% of the sample. The same data also went into a second study, on T cells expressing NK-cell markers. The second paper states: TCR beta cDNA libraries were prepared using 5'RACE template switching, which introduced a universal primer site and unique molecular identifiers.

Sequenced here: PBMCs from blood, sampled on the day of vaccination. These receptors originate from a man aged 50 to 60 who received an inactivated influenza vaccine. Donor details come from another sample of the same person, matched by shared clones.

The chain carries TRBV12-3 or TRBV12-4 and TRBJ2-2, with 8 bases that match TRBD1. V was pared by 1 base and J by 10 bases, with 11 bases of the junction left unmatched. This CDR3 has 16 amino acids. Here the CDR3 DNA reads TGTGCCAGCAGTTTAGGGACAGGGTTGGTGGCCGCGGAGCTGTTTTTT. Translated: CASSLGTGLVAAELFF.

This clonotype was recorded a few times. V and J are TRBV7-9 and TRBJ2-3, with D perhaps matching TRBD1 (6 bases). V lost 5 bases and J lost 4, with 16 bases in between. There are 15 residues in the CDR3. Germline CDR1 reads SEHNR; CDR2 reads FQNEAQ (reference sequence). This chain's CDR3 is CASSPKGQGSDTQYF. The CDR3, as DNA: TGTGCCAGCAGCCCCAAAGGGCAGGGGTCAGATACGCAGTATTTT.

This clonotype was recorded many times. The chain carries TRBV27 and TRBJ2-1; D is unclear. Trimming shortened V by 6 bases and J by 5 bases, and 5 bases separated the two germline ends. The length of the CDR3 is 11 residues. The germline gives CDR1 MNHEY, CDR2 SMNVEV (reference sequence). CDR3 DNA sequence: TGTGCCAGCAGGAAAAACAATGAGCAGTTCTTC. It specifies CASRKNNEQFF.

The chain uses TRBV19 and TRBJ2-7, with D perhaps TRBD1 (6 bases). This CDR3 has 13 amino acids. The V and J ends lost 4 bases and 3 bases respectively, with 10 bases between them. Germline CDR1 LNHDA, CDR2 SQIVND (reference sequence). CDR3: CASSTRDNYEQYF. The CDR3 coding sequence is TGTGCCAGTAGTACCCGGGACAACTACGAGCAGTACTTC. The full variable domain, in which reference TRBV19 and TRBJ2-7 provide the parts outside the CDR3, is DGGITQSPKYLFRKEGQNVTLSCEQNLNHDAMYWYRQDPGQGLRLIYYSQIVNDFQKGDIAEGYSVSREKKESFPLTVTSAQKNPTAFYLCASSTRDNYEQYFGPGTRLTVT.

There are a few counts of this clonotype. The chain links TRBV20-1 to TRBJ2-3, with D unresolved. CDR1 is DFQATT, CDR2 SNEGSKA, per germline (reference sequence). CDR3 length: 14 residues. V lost 3 bases and J 1 base, leaving 11 bases between the germline ends. CDR3 bases: TGCAGTGCTAGTCACCCCACTCGCACAGATACGCAGTATTTT. Translated: CSASHPTRTDTQYF.

This clonotype was seen only a few times. This chain links TRBV5-1 with TRBJ2-5, with TRBD2 identical over 7 bases. Looked up from germline, CDR1 is SGHRS and CDR2 is YFSETQ. This CDR3 region has 15 residues. The junction had 8 bases not matched to a gene; V was cut back by 1 base and J by 5 bases. The CDR3 protein is CASSLSGIRWETQYF. DNA for the CDR3: TGCGCCAGCAGCTTGAGCGGGATTCGGTGGGAGACCCAGTACTTC.

This chain joins TRBV20-1 and TRBJ2-5, with TRBD1 matching 9 bases. Trimming at V came to 6 bases and at J to 5 bases, leaving 13 bases not matched to a gene. This CDR3 spans 15 amino acids. Germline V gene lookup returns CDR1 DFQATT and CDR2 SNEGSKA (reference sequence). The CDR3 coding sequence is TGCAGTGCGAATCCCAGGGACAGGGTGTTGGAGACCCAGTACTTC. Its translation: CSANPRDRVLETQYF.

This clonotype was found a few times. CDR3 DNA: TGCGCCAGCAGCCGAGGGGAGGCTGACGCTTCCTACGAGCAGTACTTC. It encodes CASSRGEADASYEQYF. The V call is TRBV4-1, the J call TRBJ2-7, with D possibly TRBD2 on 6 matching bases. Germline CDR1 and CDR2: MGHRA and YSYEKL. There are 16 residues in the CDR3. V dropped 4 bases and J dropped 1 base, with 17 bases sitting between them.

This clonotype has a handful of counts. This chain's CDR3 is CASSYGGRQITYEQYF. In DNA form, the CDR3 reads TGTGCCAGCAGTTACGGGGGCCGCCAGATAACCTACGAGCAGTACTTC. V usage is TRBV6-2 or TRBV6-3 and J usage is TRBJ2-7, with D perhaps TRBD1 (6 bases). CDR3 length: 16 amino acids. V was trimmed by 2 bases and J by 2 bases, leaving 16 bases between them. Germline CDR1 reads MNHEY; CDR2 reads SVGEGT.

This clonotype was seen repeatedly, ten times or more. The chain joins TRBV5-6 to TRBJ1-5; unclear D gene. Trimming left V 0 bases short and J 7 bases short, with 5 bases between. Germline V gene lookup returns CDR1 SGHDT and CDR2 YYEEEE. The CDR3 loop spans 12 amino acids. The CDR3, as DNA: TGTGCCAGCAGCTTGGTGGGGCAGCCCCAGCATTTT. Its protein is CASSLVGQPQHF.

The gene calls are TRBV18 and TRBJ1-5, with a possible D match to TRBD1 (6 bases). This CDR3 comprises 16 residues. From germline, CDR1 is KGHSH and CDR2 LQKENI. Trimming pared 6 bases from V and 0 bases from J, leaving 15 bases between. CDR3 DNA: TGTGCCAGCTCGCTTTACAGGACAGATAGCAATCAGCCCCAGCATTTT. This codes for CASSLYRTDSNQPQHF.

This rearrangement joins TRBV18 to TRBJ2-5, with D possibly being TRBD2 (5 bases). Trimming cost V 3 bases and J 1 base, with 12 bases left between them. The germline CDR1 and CDR2 sequences are KGHSH and LQKENI. This CDR3 is 15 amino acids long. CDR3 residues: CASSPNGLFQETQYF. DNA for the CDR3: TGTGCCAGCTCACCTAACGGACTGTTCCAAGAGACCCAGTACTTC.

This clonotype was found a few times. The chain joins TRBV10-3 to TRBJ2-7; 8 nucleotides match TRBD2. Germline trimming cut 4 bases from V and 3 bases from J; bases unmatched to any gene: 17. This CDR3 spans 18 amino acids. Germline loops: CDR1 ENHRY, CDR2 SYGVKD. In nucleotides, the CDR3 is TGTGCCATCAGTGGGCAGCGGGGGAGACCAAACGTACTCTACGAGCAGTACTTC. Translating gives CAISGQRGRPNVLYEQYF.

The chain carries TRBV27 and TRBJ1-5; the D is unclear. Trimming pared 6 bases from V and 4 bases from J, leaving 16 bases between. Germline V gene data show CDR1 as MNHEY and CDR2 as SMNVEV (reference sequence). The CDR3 length is 15 residues. The CDR3 sequence is CASSQSGEGNQPQHF. The CDR3 DNA follows: TGTGCCAGCAGCCAATCCGGGGAGGGAAATCAGCCCCAGCATTTT.

This clonotype was counted only a few times. The rearrangement uses TRBV6-2 or TRBV6-3 and TRBJ2-1; D gene uncertain. The germline V gene has CDR1 MNHEY and CDR2 SVGEGT. V dropped 4 bases and J dropped 10 bases, with 8 bases sitting between them. This CDR3 region has 11 residues. The CDR3 is CASSFLKEQFF. CDR3 nucleotides: TGTGCCAGCAGTTTCCTCAAGGAGCAGTTCTTC.

This chain connects TRBV5-1 to TRBJ2-7; D is unclear. This CDR3 has 14 residues. CDR1 is SGHRS, CDR2 YFSETQ, per germline. With 0 bases removed from V and 11 bases from J, the gap between germline ends came to 18 bases. This CDR3 is CASSLDPGGGREYF. CDR3 in DNA: TGCGCCAGCAGCTTGGATCCGGGCGGCGGTAGGGAGTACTTC.

This sequence joins TRBV18 and TRBJ1-5, with a tentative D call TRBD1 (5 bases). Trimming took 1 base from V and 7 from J, leaving 14 bases between them. The CDR3 runs to 15 residues. Germline values: CDR1 KGHSH, CDR2 LQKENI. The CDR3 DNA reads as TGTGCCAGCTCACCACGGCAGGGAGATGGCCAGCCCCAGCATTTT. Its translation: CASSPRQGDGQPQHF.

This clonotype was seen ten or more times. The rearrangement links TRBV15 to TRBJ2-3; 7 nucleotides line up with TRBD2. The germline V gene encodes CDR1 LNHNV and CDR2 YYDKDF (reference sequence). Trimming took 0 bases from V and 5 from J; bases not matched to a gene: 14. This CDR3 is built from 18 residues. This CDR3 reads CATSRDLPPSGQRDTQYF. DNA for the CDR3: TGTGCCACCAGCAGAGATCTCCCCCCTAGCGGCCAACGAGATACGCAGTATTTT. The whole variable domain, remainder taken from reference TRBV15 and TRBJ2-3, is DAMVIQNPRYQVTQFGKPVTLSCSQTLNHNVMYWYQQKSSQAPKLLFHYYDKDFNNEADTPDNFQSRRPNTSFCFLDIRSPGLGDTAMYLCATSRDLPPSGQRDTQYFGPGTRLTVL.

The chain has TRBV5-2 and TRBJ2-3; the table's D call, TRBD1, was not checked against the DNA. TRBV5-2 represents a pseudogene. The CDR3 runs to 16 residues. CDR3 nucleotide sequence: TGTGCCATGGGCCCCCGATGGGTTTTCGGGGGAGATACGCAGTATTTT. It specifies CAMGPRWVFGGDTQYF.